This TCR beta chain was profiled in a study of CD8 T cells in Susac syndrome. The V gene's germline CDR1 is MNHNY and CDR2 SVGAGI (reference sequence). The CDR3 runs to 16 residues. V lost 2 bases and J 7 bases, leaving 17 bases between the germline ends. Random hexamers were used to reverse transcribe an amount of about 0.45 to 1 ug RNA. TCRdb re-derived calls from the immunoSEQ multiplex PCR reads in MiXCR, one entry per CDR3 protein. The table lists about 150,000 distinct CDR3 sequences, just under 95% of them singletons. Input material: CD8+ T cells from PBMCs. This clonotype was sampled from a human donor with multiple sclerosis. The chain links TRBV6-6 to TRBJ1-4; D perhaps matches TRBD1 (5 bases). The CDR3 loop reads CASSYPSGDSFEKLFF. In DNA, the CDR3 is TGTGCCAGCAGTTACCCGTCCGGAGACAGCTTTGAAAAACTGTTTTTT.